This is a list of T cell receptor beta chains from one sample in a study of CD8+ T cells in alopecia areata. Sequencing used immunoSEQ multiplex PCR; TCRdb keeps in-frame clones, though not all of them. The table shows 65,000 to 75,000 clones, with around half occurring only once. The sequencing used CD8+ T cells sorted from blood, collected at week 0. These receptors originate from a human donor with alopecia areata. The CDR3 runs from the conserved cysteine through the conserved F or W. D genes are given only for firm matches. The size field is filled for only some rows; it gives once, few, many or a size class.

CDR3 protein,CDR3 DNA,V gene,D gene,J gene,clone size
CASSQEWGAEQYF,TGTGCCAGCAGCCAAGAATGGGGGGCTGAGCAGTACTTC,TRBV9,NA,TRBJ2-7,few
CASSFLTGGTRDTQYF,TGCGCCAGCAGCTTTTTGACAGGGGGAACACGAGATACGCAGTATTTT,TRBV5-1,TRBD1,TRBJ2-3,NA
CASSLKAGWDYGYTF,TGTGCCAGCAGTTTAAAGGCGGGGTGGGACTATGGCTACACCTTC,TRBV27,NA,TRBJ1-2,NA
CSANKRYGYTF,TGCAGCGCCAACAAGCGCTATGGCTACACCTTC,TRBV29-1,NA,TRBJ1-2,few
CSVVGTGLAGEQYF,TGCAGCGTTGTTGGGACAGGGTTAGCGGGCGAGCAGTACTTC,TRBV29-1,TRBD1,TRBJ2-7,NA
CASRLTGGGLFF,TGTGCCAGCAGACTTACAGGGGGAGGGCTGTTTTTT,TRBV27,TRBD1,TRBJ2-2,NA
CASSDEFSGAPDTQYF,TGTGCCAGCAGTGACGAATTCTCTGGGGCCCCAGATACGCAGTATTTT,TRBV13,NA,TRBJ2-3,NA
CASSVEHGQRTDTQYF,TGTGCCAGCAGCGTAGAGCACGGCCAACGCACAGATACGCAGTATTTT,TRBV9,NA,TRBJ2-3,NA
CASSVRTGVYNEQFF,TGTGCCAGCAGCGTTCGGACAGGGGTCTACAATGAGCAGTTCTTC,TRBV9,TRBD1,TRBJ2-1,NA
CASSPGRNTEAFF,TGTGCCAGCTCACCGGGACGGAACACTGAAGCTTTCTTT,TRBV18,NA,TRBJ1-1,NA
CASSQDREGTGQGYTF,TGCGCCAGCAGCCAAGATCGCGAAGGGACAGGGCAGGGCTACACCTTC,TRBV4-1,TRBD1,TRBJ1-2,NA
CASRGSGTGEKLFF,TGTGCCAGCAGGGGGTCAGGGACGGGTGAAAAACTGTTTTTT,TRBV6-1,NA,TRBJ1-4,NA
CASAPPDSPGEQFF,TGTGCTAGTGCCCCCCCGGACAGTCCGGGTGAGCAGTTCTTC,TRBV12-5,NA,TRBJ2-1,NA
CAWRASGRAFTDTQYF,TGTGCCTGGAGGGCAAGCGGGAGGGCCTTCACAGATACGCAGTATTTT,TRBV30,TRBD2,TRBJ2-3,NA
CASSYLRTLGETQYF,TGTGCCAGCAGTTACTTACGGACCCTGGGGGAGACCCAGTACTTC,TRBV6-5,NA,TRBJ2-5,NA
CASSQERREGSYEQYF,TGCGCCAGCAGCCAAGAAAGGCGGGAGGGCTCCTACGAGCAGTACTTC,TRBV4-1,TRBD2,TRBJ2-7,NA
CSVEDPRARSYNEQFF,TGCAGCGTTGAAGATCCCAGGGCTAGGTCCTACAATGAGCAGTTCTTC,TRBV29-1,NA,TRBJ2-1,NA
CASSDPPGQPTRAYNEQFF,TGTGCCAGCAGTGATCCACCGGGACAGCCGACGAGAGCCTACAATGAGCAGTTCTTC,TRBV6-1,TRBD1,TRBJ2-1,few
CGKQGYYGYTF,TGCGGGAAGCAGGGGTACTATGGCTACACCTTC,TRBV20-1,NA,TRBJ1-2,NA
CASSPPGPSDTQYF,TGTGCCAGCAGTCCTCCGGGGCCCTCAGATACGCAGTATTTT,TRBV27,NA,TRBJ2-3,few
CASSLDYGYTF,TGTGCCAGCAGCTTAGACTATGGCTACACCTTC,TRBV7-2,NA,TRBJ1-2,NA
CASSVSPTRVAGEEETQYF,TGTGCCAGCAGTGTCTCCCCCACGCGGGTAGCGGGAGAAGAGGAGACCCAGTACTTC,TRBV2,TRBD2,TRBJ2-5,NA
CASSSRGESGELFF,TGTGCCAGCAGCTCCCGGGGAGAGAGCGGGGAGCTGTTTTTT,TRBV7-2,NA,TRBJ2-2,few
CASSLAGPNYGYTF,TGTGCCAGCAGTTTAGCAGGTCCCAACTATGGCTACACCTTC,TRBV6-5,NA,TRBJ1-2,once
CASSRSSGWGTDTQYF,TGTGCCAGCAGTCGATCTAGCGGCTGGGGCACAGATACGCAGTATTTT,TRBV5-6,TRBD2,TRBJ2-3,NA
CASSQGREVTEAFF,TGTGCCAGCAGCCAGGGGCGAGAGGTCACTGAAGCTTTCTTT,TRBV14,NA,TRBJ1-1,NA
CAWSVTLGTEAFF,TGTGCCTGGAGTGTAACCCTCGGCACTGAAGCTTTCTTT,TRBV30,NA,TRBJ1-1,few
CASSLSGRALHEQFF,TGTGCCAGTAGTTTAAGCGGGAGGGCCCTCCATGAGCAGTTCTTC,TRBV19,TRBD2,TRBJ2-1,few
CASSHLRDRVEAFF,TGCGCCAGCAGCCACCTCCGGGACAGGGTTGAAGCTTTCTTT,TRBV4-1,TRBD1,TRBJ1-1,NA
CASSKTSGLQETQYF,TGTGCCAGCAGCAAGACTAGCGGGCTCCAAGAGACCCAGTACTTC,TRBV7-9,TRBD2,TRBJ2-5,medium-sized
CASSALQESQETQYF,TGTGCCAGCAGCGCCTTACAGGAATCACAAGAGACCCAGTACTTC,TRBV9,NA,TRBJ2-5,NA
CASSLTGDYNEQFF,TGTGCCAGCAGTCTGACAGGGGACTACAATGAGCAGTTCTTC,TRBV25-1,TRBD1,TRBJ2-1,NA
CASSQGINEQYF,TGTGCCAGCAGCCAAGGCATAAACGAGCAGTACTTC,TRBV4-2,NA,TRBJ2-7,NA
CASSLRETQYF,TGTGCCAGCAGTTTAAGAGAGACCCAGTACTTC,TRBV6-6,NA,TRBJ2-5,once
CASSHGGGAEAFF,TGTGCCAGCAGCCATGGCGGGGGCGCTGAAGCTTTCTTT,TRBV14,NA,TRBJ1-1,NA
CASTEREGYTGELFF,TGTGCCAGCACCGAGCGGGAGGGTTACACCGGGGAGCTGTTTTTT,TRBV5-6,TRBD2,TRBJ2-2,NA
CASSDRDRKETQYF,TGTGCCAGCAGCGACCGGGACAGGAAAGAGACCCAGTACTTC,TRBV7-9,TRBD1,TRBJ2-5,NA
CASSLNTGELFF,TGTGCCAGCAGTTTGAACACCGGGGAGCTGTTTTTT,TRBV2,NA,TRBJ2-2,NA